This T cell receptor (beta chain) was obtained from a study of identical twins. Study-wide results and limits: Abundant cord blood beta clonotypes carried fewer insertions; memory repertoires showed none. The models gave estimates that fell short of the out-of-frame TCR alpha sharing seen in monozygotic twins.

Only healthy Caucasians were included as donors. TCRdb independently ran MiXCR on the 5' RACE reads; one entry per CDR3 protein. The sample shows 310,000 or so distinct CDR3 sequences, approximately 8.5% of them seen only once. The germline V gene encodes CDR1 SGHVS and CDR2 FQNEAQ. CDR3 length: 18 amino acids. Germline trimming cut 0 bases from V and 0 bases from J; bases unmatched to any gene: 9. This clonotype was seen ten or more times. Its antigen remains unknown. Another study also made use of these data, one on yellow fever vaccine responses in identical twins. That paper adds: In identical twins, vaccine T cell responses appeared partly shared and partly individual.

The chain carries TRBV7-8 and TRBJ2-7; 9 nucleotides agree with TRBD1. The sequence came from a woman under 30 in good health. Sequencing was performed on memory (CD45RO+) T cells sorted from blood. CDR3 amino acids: CASSLAYYRDRDSYEQYF. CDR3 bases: TGTGCCAGCAGCTTAGCGTATTATCGGGACAGGGACTCCTACGAGCAGTACTTC.